The T cell receptor beta chain under discussion was sequenced for a study of blood T cell repertoires in COVID-19. Study-wide context: Acute-phase and convalescent COVID-19 samples originated in the United States, Italy and Spain. Nucleic acid was either cDNA or gDNA, and it came from T cells, B-cell-depleted T cells, or PBMCs.

Per the authors' pipeline: Amplifying reference gene primers gave estimates of nucleated cell counts. Only in-frame clones appear in the TCRdb table, and some are missing; sequencing was by immunoSEQ multiplex PCR. That table supplies the V and J calls and clone size; D and trimming were determined from the DNA. The sample comprises about 160,000 clones, approximately 92% of which are singletons, and 3.5% to 5% rests with the top ten. Trimming left V 7 bases short and J 4 bases short, with 16 bases between. The germline CDR1 and CDR2 sequences are MDHEN and SYDVKM. The CDR3 runs 14 residues. The sequenced material came from peripheral blood. The chain carries TRBV28 and TRBJ1-1; no clear D gene. This receptor was taken from a woman aged 50 to 60 with acute or convalescent COVID-19. The CDR3 reads CASIEFFAGTEAFF. The DNA of the CDR3 is TGTGCCAGCATCGAGTTCTTCGCGGGCACTGAAGCTTTCTTT.